This is a list of T cell receptor beta chains from one sample in a study of early T cells in non-severe SARS-CoV-2 infection. TCRdb re-derived calls from the 5' RACE reads in MiXCR, one entry per CDR3 protein. The table has around 47,000 distinct CDR3 sequences, roughly 11% seen once; the top ten hold roughly 13%. The material sequenced was whole blood. The receptors come from an adult who was a healthcare worker with PCR-confirmed SARS-CoV-2 infection or an uninfected control (not recorded which). Each CDR3 is given with its conserved first and last residue. The D gene is left open where the match is weak. Part of the rows lack a size; the others show once, few, many or a class for expanded clones.

>.|TRBV4-3|once|TRBJ1-5
CASSQDSAGFNQPQHF
TGCGCCAGCAGCCAAGATAGTGCAGGGTTCAATCAGCCCCAGCATTTT
>TRBD1|TRBV7-6|.|TRBJ2-7
CASSSTGVSYEQYF
TGTGCCAGCAGCTCGACAGGGGTATCCTACGAGCAGTACTTC
>TRBD2|TRBV6-2/TRBV6-3|.|TRBJ2-7
CASSTHSGRQSYEQYF
TGTGCCAGCAGTACCCATAGCGGGAGACAGTCCTACGAGCAGTACTTC
>.|TRBV4-1|few|TRBJ2-5
CASSQDLFQETQYF
TGCGCCAGCAGCCAAGATCTGTTCCAAGAGACCCAGTACTTC
>TRBD1|TRBV20-1|.|TRBJ1-3
CSARDVGGPGNTIYF
TGCAGTGCTAGAGACGTAGGGGGCCCTGGAAACACCATATATTTT
>.|TRBV6-2/TRBV6-3|.|TRBJ2-7
CASSYSSGTPPLEQYF
TGTGCCAGCAGTTACTCCTCCGGGACTCCTCCCTTAGAGCAGTACTTC
>.|TRBV24-1|few|TRBJ2-5
CATSVGYRQETQYF
TGTGCCACCAGTGTTGGGTACCGCCAAGAGACCCAGTACTTC
>TRBD1|TRBV29-1|few|TRBJ2-5
CSAGQGPETQYF
TGCAGCGCTGGACAGGGGCCAGAGACCCAGTACTTC
>TRBD1|TRBV12-3/TRBV12-4|.|TRBJ2-7
CASSRTGENYEQYF
TGTGCCAGCAGTAGGACAGGGGAAAACTACGAGCAGTACTTC
>.|TRBV29-1|.|TRBJ1-2
CSARGGDYGYTF
TGCAGCGCTCGAGGGGGAGACTATGGCTACACCTTC
>.|TRBV11-2|.|TRBJ2-3
CASSFNTQYF
TGTGCCAGCAGCTTTAATACGCAGTATTTT
>.|TRBV7-2|.|TRBJ2-2
CASSLGGLVAGELFF
TGTGCCAGCAGCTTAGGGGGGCTCGTCGCCGGGGAGCTGTTTTTT
>.|TRBV10-3|few|TRBJ1-1
CAIRGRSSDNTEAFF
TGTGCCATCAGGGGCCGTTCGTCCGATAACACTGAAGCTTTCTTT
>.|TRBV4-2|many|TRBJ1-5
CASSQEGVGQPQHF
TGTGCCAGCAGCCAAGAAGGGGTTGGCCAGCCCCAGCATTTT
>.|TRBV7-6|many|TRBJ2-5
CASSVGETQYF
TGCGCCAGCAGTGTCGGAGAGACCCAGTACTTC
>TRBD1|TRBV4-1|once|TRBJ2-7
CASSQGAGGVYEQYF
TGCGCCAGCAGCCAAGGAGCAGGGGGTGTATACGAGCAGTACTTC
>.|TRBV18|many|TRBJ1-5
CASSPLEGQPQHF
TGTGCCAGCTCACCACTTGAAGGCCAGCCCCAGCATTTT
>TRBD1|TRBV29-1|.|TRBJ2-7
CSVVGGTGLSEQYF
TGCAGCGTTGTAGGGGGGACAGGGCTAAGTGAGCAGTACTTC
>.|TRBV6-6|many|TRBJ2-6
CASRIRDGDSGANVLTF
TGTGCCAGCAGGATCCGGGACGGAGACTCTGGGGCCAACGTCCTGACTTTC
>.|TRBV7-9|many|TRBJ1-1
CASMRQGTEAFF
TGTGCCAGCATGAGACAAGGCACTGAAGCTTTCTTT
>TRBD1|TRBV6-2/TRBV6-3|many|TRBJ2-2
CASRSGQGPGELFF
TGTGCCAGCCGCTCAGGACAGGGACCCGGGGAGCTGTTTTTT
>TRBD1|TRBV7-3|many|TRBJ1-1
CASSTTGYSEAFF
TGTGCCAGCAGCACGACAGGGTACTCTGAAGCTTTCTTT
>.|TRBV12-3/TRBV12-4|.|TRBJ2-5
CASSSGGAQYF
TGTGCCAGCAGTTCGGGTGGGGCCCAGTACTTC
>TRBD2|TRBV9|.|TRBJ2-7
CASSRDLAGPPYEQYF
TGTGCCAGCAGCCGAGACCTAGCGGGACCTCCCTACGAGCAGTACTTC
>.|TRBV18|.|TRBJ2-3
CASSPRVTTDTQYF
TGTGCCAGCTCCCCCAGGGTTACCACAGATACGCAGTATTTT
>TRBD1|TRBV5-1|few|TRBJ2-5
CASSSQGAWGETQYF
TGCGCCAGCAGCTCCCAGGGGGCGTGGGGAGAGACCCAGTACTTC
>TRBD2|TRBV28|.|TRBJ2-1
CASSTSSGGEDEQFF
TGTGCCAGCAGTACCTCTAGCGGGGGTGAGGATGAGCAGTTCTTC
>.|TRBV7-2|few|TRBJ2-7
CASSLGRGAYEQYF
TGTGCCAGCAGCTTGGGCCGGGGAGCCTACGAGCAGTACTTC
>TRBD1|TRBV20-1|.|TRBJ1-5
CSAITGVNQPQHF
TGCAGTGCTATTACAGGGGTCAATCAGCCCCAGCATTTT
>.|TRBV6-1|.|TRBJ1-1
CASSDRGQDTEAFF
TGTGCCAGCAGTGACCGGGGGCAAGACACTGAAGCTTTCTTT
>TRBD2|TRBV29-1|.|TRBJ2-7
CSVSSGSRSYEQYF
TGCAGCGTTAGTAGCGGGAGCCGCTCCTACGAGCAGTACTTC
>TRBD1|TRBV11-2|.|TRBJ2-1
CASRLGQGAYNEQFF
TGTGCCAGCCGCTTAGGACAGGGGGCCTACAATGAGCAGTTCTTC
>.|TRBV2|many|TRBJ2-3
CASKTDTQYF
TGTGCCAGCAAAACAGATACGCAGTATTTT
>.|TRBV19|many|TRBJ1-3
CASTLGGDRSGNTIYF
TGTGCCAGTACCCTGGGCGGGGACCGCTCTGGAAACACCATATATTTT
>TRBD2|TRBV20-1|.|TRBJ2-1
CGGSSYNEQFF
TGCGGCGGGAGTTCCTACAATGAGCAGTTCTTC
>.|TRBV4-3|few|TRBJ1-1
CASSPTASGTEAFF
TGCGCCAGCAGCCCCACGGCTTCCGGCACTGAAGCTTTCTTT
>.|TRBV9|.|TRBJ2-6
CASSPQGGGAGANVLTF
TGTGCCAGCAGCCCCCAAGGAGGAGGGGCCGGGGCCAACGTCCTGACTTTC
>.|TRBV28|few|TRBJ2-5
CASGMNGETQYF
TGTGCCAGCGGTATGAATGGGGAGACCCAGTACTTC
>TRBD2|TRBV10-3|few|TRBJ2-3
CAISGTSQNTDTQYF
TGTGCCATCAGTGGGACTAGCCAAAACACAGATACGCAGTATTTT
>TRBD2|TRBV6-2/TRBV6-3|.|TRBJ2-7
CASGLAGESYEQYF
TGTGCCAGTGGACTAGCGGGAGAATCCTACGAGCAGTACTTC
>.|TRBV29-1|.|TRBJ2-5
CSVDSGAGETQYF
TGCAGCGTTGATTCGGGGGCAGGAGAGACCCAGTACTTC
>.|TRBV19|many|TRBJ1-1
CASIQMGEAFF
TGTGCCAGTATTCAGATGGGTGAAGCTTTCTTT
>.|TRBV4-2|many|TRBJ1-1
CASSQDQRGWGTEAFF
TGTGCCAGCAGCCAAGATCAGCGGGGTTGGGGCACTGAAGCTTTCTTT
>TRBD1|TRBV27|many|TRBJ1-2
CASSLDRGGEGYTF
TGTGCCAGCAGTTTAGACAGGGGAGGGGAAGGCTACACCTTC
>.|TRBV27|many|TRBJ2-2
CASSFGGGAGELFF
TGTGCCAGCAGTTTTGGGGGGGGCGCCGGGGAGCTGTTTTTT
>TRBD1|TRBV30|many|TRBJ2-5
CAWSSGGTETQYF
TGTGCCTGGAGCTCAGGGGGCACGGAGACCCAGTACTTC
>.|TRBV7-2|many|TRBJ1-5
CASSMTEAYHQPQHF
TGTGCCAGCAGCATGACAGAAGCCTACCATCAGCCCCAGCATTTT
>.|TRBV5-1|many|TRBJ1-1
CASSLRDDTEAFF
TGCGCCAGCAGCTTGAGGGACGATACTGAAGCTTTCTTT
>TRBD1|TRBV11-1|few|TRBJ2-1
CASSPNRGNEQFF
TGTGCCAGCAGCCCCAACAGGGGAAATGAGCAGTTCTTC
>.|TRBV4-3|.|TRBJ1-4
CASSQSPGPSNEKLFF
TGCGCCAGCAGCCAGTCACCGGGACCTTCGAATGAAAAACTGTTTTTT
>TRBD1|TRBV4-3|few|TRBJ2-6
CASSQDSTGGRSGANVLTF
TGCGCCAGCAGCCAAGATTCGACAGGGGGCAGATCTGGGGCCAACGTCCTGACTTTC
>TRBD1|TRBV20-1|few|TRBJ2-5
CSARVPIQGARETQYF
TGCAGTGCTAGAGTGCCTATCCAGGGGGCGCGGGAGACCCAGTACTTC
>.|TRBV20-1|few|TRBJ1-1
CSARSESGDTEAFF
TGCAGTGCTCGGTCAGAAAGTGGGGACACTGAAGCTTTCTTT